The 18 T cell receptor beta chains presented below share a single source sample, sequenced in a study of identical twins. One entry per CDR3 protein results from TCRdb running MiXCR on the 5' RACE reads. The data hold more than 1.5 million distinct CDR3 sequences, with about 32% observed a single time. Sequenced input: cord blood. The receptors shown here come from a newborn girl in good health.

The chain employs TRBV2 and TRBJ2-1, with TRBD1 as a possible D gene (6 bases). Trimming left V 6 bases short and J 7 bases short, with 22 bases between. CDR3 size: 16 residues. Germline V lookup: CDR1 SNHLY, CDR2 FYNNEI. As DNA, the CDR3 is TGTGCCAGCAGGGATGGAACAGGGCAGTTCGGGAATGAGCAGTTCTTC. It codes for CASRDGTGQFGNEQFF.

This clonotype showed up just a few times. The V call is TRBV20-1, the J call TRBJ2-4; no clear D. Per germline, CDR1 DFQATT and CDR2 SNEGSKA (reference sequence). This CDR3 is built from 12 residues. CDR3 DNA: TGCAGCCCCGGGTCAGCCAAAAACATTCAGTACTTC. Amino acids: CSPGSAKNIQYF.

V is TRBV20-1 and J is TRBJ1-1; D is ambiguous. Germline lookup yields CDR1 DFQATT and CDR2 SNEGSKA (reference sequence). The ends were cut back, 6 bases at V and 0 bases at J, with 17 bases in the middle. CDR3 length: 15 residues. CDR3: CSAIAMIDVNTEAFF. CDR3 nucleotides: TGCAGTGCCATAGCCATGATAGACGTGAACACTGAAGCTTTCTTT.

This clonotype appeared once. Relative to the germline gene, one junction end is altered; a read error may explain this. This sequence joins TRBV4-1 and TRBJ2-1, with TRBD2 identical over 9 bases. The CDR3 runs 17 residues. The germline CDR1 and CDR2 sequences are MGHRA and YSYEKL. The CDR3: CASSRLGLAISYKEQFF. The DNA of the CDR3 is TGCGCCAGCAGCCGTCTGGGACTAGCTATTTCCTACAAAGAGCAGTTCTTC.

V usage is TRBV20-1 and J usage is TRBJ2-7; no clear D gene. The CDR3 is made up of 13 amino acids. CDR1 DFQATT and CDR2 SNEGSKA come from the germline V gene (reference sequence). The V gene lost 0 bases and the J gene lost 0 bases, with 6 bases spanning the gap. CDR3 amino acids: CSARDLSSYEQYF. The CDR3 DNA reads TGCAGTGCTAGAGATCTCAGCTCCTACGAGCAGTACTTC.

The gene calls are TRBV24-1 and TRBJ1-5, with D possibly matching TRBD1 (6 bases). The CDR3 contains 13 residues. The V end lost 5 bases, the J end lost 6 bases, and 10 bases lay between the germline ends. Per germline, CDR1 KGHDR and CDR2 SFDVKD. The CDR3 sequence: CATSARGGQPQHF. CDR3 sequence (DNA): TGTGCCACCAGTGCCAGGGGCGGTCAGCCCCAGCATTTT.

The gene calls are TRBV14 and TRBJ2-7, with D perhaps matching TRBD2 (5 bases). The V gene's germline CDR1 is SGHDN and CDR2 FVKESK. V lost 3 bases to trimming and J lost 4 bases, with 10 bases between them. The CDR3 covers 13 residues. The CDR3 spells CASSQREQYEQYF. In nucleotides, the CDR3 is TGTGCCAGCAGCCAGAGGGAGCAGTACGAGCAGTACTTC.

The V gene is TRBV6-5, the J gene TRBJ2-5, with D possibly matching TRBD2 (6 bases). V gave up 4 bases and J gave up 5 bases, with 20 bases separating them. This CDR3 spans 16 amino acids. Per germline, CDR1 MNHEY and CDR2 SVGAGI. In DNA, the CDR3 is TGTGCCAGCAGTTCCCCTGGACTATCGGGGTTGGAGACCCAGTACTTC. Translating gives CASSSPGLSGLETQYF.

The chain has TRBV6-4 and TRBJ2-1; no reliable D call. V was pared by 2 bases and J by 2 bases, with 7 bases between. The CDR3 covers 14 residues. Germline assignment: CDR1 MRHNA and CDR2 SNTAGT. The CDR3 is CASSDHGTYNEQFF. The CDR3 DNA follows: TGTGCCAGCAGTGACCACGGAACCTACAATGAGCAGTTCTTC.

The J gene is TRBJ1-5, the V gene TRBV6-1; D is undetermined. V shed 2 bases and J shed 6 bases, with 8 bases lying between them. The CDR3 sequence is 13 residues long. The germline V gene encodes CDR1 MNHNS and CDR2 SASEGT. CDR3 region: CASSESRTQPQHF. The CDR3 bases are TGTGCCAGCAGTGAATCCCGGACTCAGCCCCAGCATTTT.

The chain couples TRBV29-1 to TRBJ2-7, with D possibly TRBD1 on 7 matching bases. V dropped 1 base and J dropped 3 bases, with 13 bases sitting between them. The CDR3 totals 14 residues. Germline values: CDR1 SQVTM, CDR2 ANQGSEA. CDR3 sequence: CSVEVGGGFYEQYF. CDR3 DNA sequence: TGCAGCGTTGAAGTTGGAGGGGGCTTCTACGAGCAGTACTTC.

The gene calls are TRBV6-2 or TRBV6-3 and TRBJ2-7; the D gene is possibly TRBD2 (6 bases). This CDR3 is built from 16 residues. The ends were cut back, 2 bases at V and 4 bases at J, with 18 bases in the middle. Germline CDR1 MNHEY, CDR2 SVGEGT. CDR3 amino acids: CASSYPAVAGLYEQYF. CDR3 in DNA: TGTGCCAGCAGTTACCCAGCAGTTGCGGGGCTTTACGAGCAGTACTTC.

The rearrangement uses TRBV12-5 and TRBJ2-3, with 11 bases lining up with TRBD2. The germline gives CDR1 LGHNT, CDR2 FRNRAP. Unmatched junction bases numbered 5, after V lost 6 bases and J lost 0 bases. The CDR3 is 16 residues long. Here the CDR3 reads CASGPSGRSSTDTQYF. The CDR3 DNA sequence: TGTGCTAGTGGCCCTAGCGGGAGGTCTAGCACAGATACGCAGTATTTT.

The gene calls are TRBV6-1 and TRBJ1-5; D is unresolved. This CDR3 contains 16 residues. CDR1 MNHNS and CDR2 SASEGT come from the germline V gene. Trimming removed 4 bases at V and 0 bases at J, with 13 bases between. CDR3 sequence reads: CASSGLLGYSNQPQHF. In nucleotides, the CDR3 is TGTGCCAGCAGTGGACTACTGGGGTATAGCAATCAGCCCCAGCATTTT.

This clonotype occurred a few times. The chain uses TRBV20-1 and TRBJ2-5; unclear D gene. Trimming removed 1 base from V and 1 base from J, with 13 bases in between. Germline-derived CDR1 and CDR2 are DFQATT and SNEGSKA (reference sequence). The CDR3 is 15 amino acids. DNA of the CDR3: TGCAGTGCTAGAGGGAAACCCCTTCGCCAAGAGACCCAGTACTTC. Its translation is CSARGKPLRQETQYF.

The J gene is TRBJ1-2, the V gene TRBV19; no firm D call. Germline V gene data show CDR1 as LNHDA and CDR2 as SQIVND (reference sequence). The CDR3 is 16 amino acids. V was shortened by 0 bases and J by 6 bases, with 17 bases between the two germline ends. CDR3 residues: CASSIDLWTVLNGYTF. CDR3 DNA sequence: TGTGCCAGTAGTATAGATCTCTGGACGGTCCTTAATGGCTACACCTTC.

This clonotype was recorded a few times. The J gene is TRBJ1-2, the V gene TRBV29-1, with 9 bases aligning to TRBD1. Losses at the gene ends were 6 bases for V and 7 bases for J; bases not matched to a gene: 9. Germline lookup yields CDR1 SQVTM and CDR2 ANQGSEA. The CDR3 is 13 residues long. CDR3 in amino acids: CSVPGQGRGGYTF. CDR3 nucleotides: TGCAGCGTGCCGGGACAGGGTAGGGGTGGCTACACCTTC.

Remarks on this clonotype: Germline is not matched at one junction end, which may reflect a read error. V usage is TRBV7-7 and J usage is TRBJ2-1, with a weak D call TRBD2 (7 bases). Germline CDR1 SSHAT, CDR2 FNYEAQ (reference sequence). The CDR3 has 16 residues. The CDR3 DNA sequence: TGTGCTAGCAGCTCGGGGGCTAGCGGACCGCTTAATGAGCAGTTCTTC. Its translation: CASSSGASGPLNEQFF.